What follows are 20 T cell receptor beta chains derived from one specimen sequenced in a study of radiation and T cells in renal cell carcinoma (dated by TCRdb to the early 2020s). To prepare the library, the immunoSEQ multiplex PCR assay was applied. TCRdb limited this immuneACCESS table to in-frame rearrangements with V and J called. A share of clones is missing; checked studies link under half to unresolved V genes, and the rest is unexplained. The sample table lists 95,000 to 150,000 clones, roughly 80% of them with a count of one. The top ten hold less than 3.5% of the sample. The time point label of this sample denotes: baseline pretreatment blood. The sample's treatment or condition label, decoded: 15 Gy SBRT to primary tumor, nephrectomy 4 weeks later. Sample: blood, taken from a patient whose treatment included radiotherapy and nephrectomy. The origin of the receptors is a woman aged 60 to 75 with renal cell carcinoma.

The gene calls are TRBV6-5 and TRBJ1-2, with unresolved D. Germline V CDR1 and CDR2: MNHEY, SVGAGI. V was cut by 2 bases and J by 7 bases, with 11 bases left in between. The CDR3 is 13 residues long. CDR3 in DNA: TGTGCCAGCAGTTACCCCTCAAAGGGTGGCTACACCTTC. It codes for CASSYPSKGGYTF.

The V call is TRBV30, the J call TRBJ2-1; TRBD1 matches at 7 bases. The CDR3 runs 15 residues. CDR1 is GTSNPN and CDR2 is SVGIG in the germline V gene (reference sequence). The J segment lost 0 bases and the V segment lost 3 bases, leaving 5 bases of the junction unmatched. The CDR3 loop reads CAWRSGQSSYNEQFF. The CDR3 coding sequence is TGTGCCTGGAGGTCGGGACAGAGCTCCTACAATGAGCAGTTCTTC.

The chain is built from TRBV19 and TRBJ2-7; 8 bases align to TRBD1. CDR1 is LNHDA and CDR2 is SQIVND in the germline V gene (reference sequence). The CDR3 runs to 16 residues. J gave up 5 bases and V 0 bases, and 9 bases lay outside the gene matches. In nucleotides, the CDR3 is TGTGCCAGTAGTATAGAGGGACGACAGGGGTATAACGAGCAGTACTTC. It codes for CASSIEGRQGYNEQYF. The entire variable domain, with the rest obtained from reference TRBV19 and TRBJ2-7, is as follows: DGGITQSPKYLFRKEGQNVTLSCEQNLNHDAMYWYRQDPGQGLRLIYYSQIVNDFQKGDIAEGYSVSREKKESFPLTVTSAQKNPTAFYLCASSIEGRQGYNEQYFGPGTRLTVT.

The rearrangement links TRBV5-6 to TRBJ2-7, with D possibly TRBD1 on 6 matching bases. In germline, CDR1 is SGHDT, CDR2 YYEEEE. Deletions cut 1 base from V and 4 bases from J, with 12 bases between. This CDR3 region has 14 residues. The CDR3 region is CASSLRAGAYEQYF. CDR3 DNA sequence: TGTGCCAGCAGCTTGAGGGCAGGGGCTTACGAGCAGTACTTC.

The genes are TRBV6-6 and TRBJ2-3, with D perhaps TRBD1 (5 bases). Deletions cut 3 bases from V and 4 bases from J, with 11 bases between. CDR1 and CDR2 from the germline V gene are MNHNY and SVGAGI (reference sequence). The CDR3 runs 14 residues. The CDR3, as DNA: TGTGCCAGCAGTTATTCATCGACAGCAGATACGCAGTATTTT. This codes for CASSYSSTADTQYF.

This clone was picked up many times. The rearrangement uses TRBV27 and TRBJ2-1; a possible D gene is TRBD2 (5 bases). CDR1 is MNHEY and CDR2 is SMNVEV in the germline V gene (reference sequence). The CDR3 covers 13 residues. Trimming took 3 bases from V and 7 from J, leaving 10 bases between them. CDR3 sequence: CASSFGVPNEQFF. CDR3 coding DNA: TGTGCCAGCAGTTTCGGGGTACCGAATGAGCAGTTCTTC.

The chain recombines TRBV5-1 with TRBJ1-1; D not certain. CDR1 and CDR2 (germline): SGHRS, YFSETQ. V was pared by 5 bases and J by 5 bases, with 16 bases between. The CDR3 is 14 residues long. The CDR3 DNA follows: TGCGCCAGCAGGGTTGACTATGGAAGGACTGAAGCTTTCTTT. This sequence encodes CASRVDYGRTEAFF.

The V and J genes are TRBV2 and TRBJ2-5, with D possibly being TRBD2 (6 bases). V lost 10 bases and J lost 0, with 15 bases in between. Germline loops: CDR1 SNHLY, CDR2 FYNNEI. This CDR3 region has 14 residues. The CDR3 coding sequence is TGTGCCACCAAGGGACTTTTGTACCAAGAGACCCAGTACTTC. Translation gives CATKGLLYQETQYF.

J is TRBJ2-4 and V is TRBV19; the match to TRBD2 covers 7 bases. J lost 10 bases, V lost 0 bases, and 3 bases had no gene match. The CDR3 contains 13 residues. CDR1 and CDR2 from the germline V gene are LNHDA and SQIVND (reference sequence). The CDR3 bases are TGTGCCAGTAGTATAGATCTCGGGAGGATTCAGTACTTC. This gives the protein CASSIDLGRIQYF.

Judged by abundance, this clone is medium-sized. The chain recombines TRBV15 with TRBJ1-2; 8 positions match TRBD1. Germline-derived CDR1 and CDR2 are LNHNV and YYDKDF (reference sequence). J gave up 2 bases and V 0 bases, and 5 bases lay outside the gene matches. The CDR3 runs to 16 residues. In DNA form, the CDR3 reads TGTGCCACCAGCAGAGATGGGCAGGGGGCGAACTATGGCTACACCTTC. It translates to CATSRDGQGANYGYTF.

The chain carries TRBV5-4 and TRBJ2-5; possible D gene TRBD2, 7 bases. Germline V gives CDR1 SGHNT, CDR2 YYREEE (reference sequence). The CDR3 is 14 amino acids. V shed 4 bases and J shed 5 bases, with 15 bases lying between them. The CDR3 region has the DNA TGTGCCAGCAGCCCGAACGGGGGGCGGGAGACCCAGTACTTC. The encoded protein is CASSPNGGRETQYF.

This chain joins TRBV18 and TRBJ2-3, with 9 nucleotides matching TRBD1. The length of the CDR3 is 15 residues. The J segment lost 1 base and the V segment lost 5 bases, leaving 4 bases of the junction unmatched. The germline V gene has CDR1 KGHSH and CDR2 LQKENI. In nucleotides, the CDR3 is TGTGCCAGCTCATTCAGGACAGGGGGCACAGATACGCAGTATTTT. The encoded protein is CASSFRTGGTDTQYF.

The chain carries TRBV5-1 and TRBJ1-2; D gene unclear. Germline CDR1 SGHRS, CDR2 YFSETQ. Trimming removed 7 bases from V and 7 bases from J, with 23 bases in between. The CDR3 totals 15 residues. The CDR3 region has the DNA TGCGCCAGCGGATCATACCTAGGGCAGGTCGGTGGCTACACCTTC. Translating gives CASGSYLGQVGGYTF.

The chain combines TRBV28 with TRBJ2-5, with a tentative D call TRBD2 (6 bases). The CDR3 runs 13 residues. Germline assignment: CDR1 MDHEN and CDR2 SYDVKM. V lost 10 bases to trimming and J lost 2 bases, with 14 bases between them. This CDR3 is CATTSRGQETQYF. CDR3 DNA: TGTGCCACCACCTCCCGGGGGCAAGAGACCCAGTACTTC.

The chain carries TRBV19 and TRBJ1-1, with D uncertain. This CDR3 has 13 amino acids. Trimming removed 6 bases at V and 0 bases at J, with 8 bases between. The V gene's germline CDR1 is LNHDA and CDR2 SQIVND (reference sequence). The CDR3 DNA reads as TGTGCCAGTAGGACGGGTATGAACACTGAAGCTTTCTTT. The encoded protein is CASRTGMNTEAFF.

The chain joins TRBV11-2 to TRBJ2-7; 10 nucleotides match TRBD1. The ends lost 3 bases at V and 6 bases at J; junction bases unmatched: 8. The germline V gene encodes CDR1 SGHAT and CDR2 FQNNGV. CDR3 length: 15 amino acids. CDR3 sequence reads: CASSLLPGQGFEQYF. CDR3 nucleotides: TGTGCCAGCAGCTTGCTGCCGGGACAGGGGTTCGAGCAGTACTTC.

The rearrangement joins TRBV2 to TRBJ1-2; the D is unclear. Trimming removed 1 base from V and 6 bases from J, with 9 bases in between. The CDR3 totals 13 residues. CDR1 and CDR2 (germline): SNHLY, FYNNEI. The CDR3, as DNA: TGTGCCAGCAGTGAAGGGCTGGCAGATGGCTACACCTTC. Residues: CASSEGLADGYTF.

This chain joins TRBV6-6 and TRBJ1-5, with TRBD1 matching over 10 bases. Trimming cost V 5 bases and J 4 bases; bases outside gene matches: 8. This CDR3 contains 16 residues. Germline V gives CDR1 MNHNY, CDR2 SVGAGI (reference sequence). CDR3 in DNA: TGTGCCAGCAGTCCCGGGGACAGGGGCACAAATCAGCCCCAGCATTTT. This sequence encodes CASSPGDRGTNQPQHF.

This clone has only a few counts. Written as DNA, the CDR3 is TGTGCCAGCAGCGTAGCGCCAGCGGGCAAAGCCGGGGGGACCCAGTACTTC. Protein sequence: CASSVAPAGKAGGTQYF. The genes are TRBV9 and TRBJ2-5; TRBD2 is a possible D gene (6 bases). Trimming cost V 0 bases and J 7 bases, with 22 bases left between them. The CDR3 spans 17 residues. Germline values: CDR1 SGDLS, CDR2 YYNGEE.

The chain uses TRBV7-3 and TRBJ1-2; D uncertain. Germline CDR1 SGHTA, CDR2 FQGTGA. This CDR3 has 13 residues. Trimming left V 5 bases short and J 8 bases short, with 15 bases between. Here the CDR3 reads CASSVSPGRGYTF. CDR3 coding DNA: TGTGCCAGCAGCGTCAGTCCGGGCCGGGGCTACACCTTC.